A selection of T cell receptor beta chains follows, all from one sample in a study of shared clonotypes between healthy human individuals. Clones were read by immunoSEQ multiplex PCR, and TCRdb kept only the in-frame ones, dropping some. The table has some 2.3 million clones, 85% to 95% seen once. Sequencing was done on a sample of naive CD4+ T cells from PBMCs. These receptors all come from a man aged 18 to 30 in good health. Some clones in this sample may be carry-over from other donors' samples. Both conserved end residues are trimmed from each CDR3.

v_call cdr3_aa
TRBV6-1 ASSESGYTQY
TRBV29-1 SVGTSGSISYEQY
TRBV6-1 ASSEWTAQGGELF
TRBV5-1 ASSPQGTVPTEAF
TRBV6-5 ASRRTGSTDTQY
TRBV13 ASTLWKGSYEQY
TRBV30 AWSFLNTEAF
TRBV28 ASSLSPGMGQPQH
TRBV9 ASSRTSSNTGELF
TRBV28 ASITAGQGNQPQH
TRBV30 AWSDDRGNYGYT
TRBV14 ASSQDRIMNTEAF
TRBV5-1 ASSPDRDGYT
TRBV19 ASSGRLAGSYNEQF
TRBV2 ARGTSGTYNEQF
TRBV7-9 ASRRGGWADEQY
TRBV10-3 AITSGLAGDSGYEQY
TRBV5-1 ASSFSGRDRDTQY
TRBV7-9 ASRRDRAGNTEAF
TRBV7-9 ASSFFSAGGYT
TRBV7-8 ASSFRGQSYEQY
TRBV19 ASSTTGTGNQPQH
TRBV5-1 ASRRTATLGDEQF